These T cell receptor beta chains were read from a single sample in a study of CDR3 diversity in severe acne. In TCRdb, the PCR reads were re-called with MiXCR into one record per CDR3 protein. The table has approximately 90,000 distinct CDR3 sequences, under 55% seen once; the top ten hold around 10%. Material for sequencing was blood. The receptors shown here come from a male donor with severe acne vulgaris. CDR3s include the opening cysteine and the closing phenylalanine or tryptophan. D genes are given only for firm matches. Size is stated for part of the rows, as once, few or many counts, or as a class when the clone is expanded.

j_call: TRBJ1-1; clone_size: NA; d_call: NA; v_call: TRBV19; cdr3_nt: TGTGCCAGTAGTATCGAGGGTACTGAAGCTTTCTTT; cdr3_aa: CASSIEGTEAFF
j_call: TRBJ1-4; clone_size: many; d_call: NA; v_call: TRBV6-5; cdr3_nt: TGTGCCAGCACTTATACCCCCCTGGGGAAACTGTTTTTT; cdr3_aa: CASTYTPLGKLFF
j_call: TRBJ2-3; clone_size: many; d_call: TRBD2; v_call: TRBV20-1; cdr3_nt: TGCAGTGCTATCGGGGGACTAGCGGAAGGAGATACGCAGTATTTT; cdr3_aa: CSAIGGLAEGDTQYF
j_call: TRBJ1-1; clone_size: NA; d_call: NA; v_call: TRBV19; cdr3_nt: TGTGCCAGTAGTTTTGGCAGGGAAGCTTTCTTT; cdr3_aa: CASSFGREAFF
j_call: TRBJ2-5; clone_size: few; d_call: TRBD2; v_call: TRBV6-5; cdr3_nt: TGTGCCAGTTCCTTCGGGTCGGGGGGAGAGACCCAGTACTTC; cdr3_aa: CASSFGSGGETQYF
j_call: TRBJ2-7; clone_size: NA; d_call: TRBD1; v_call: TRBV12-3/TRBV12-4; cdr3_nt: TGTGCCAGCAGTGGACAGGGGGCAAGGTACGAGCAGTACTTC; cdr3_aa: CASSGQGARYEQYF
j_call: TRBJ2-6; clone_size: NA; d_call: NA; v_call: TRBV20-1; cdr3_nt: TGCAGTGCTAGAAGGGTTGGGGCCAACGTCCTGACTTTC; cdr3_aa: CSARRVGANVLTF
j_call: TRBJ2-7; clone_size: NA; d_call: TRBD2; v_call: TRBV6-1; cdr3_nt: TGTGCCGGCAGCCAAGGGACTAGCGGAAGCTCCTACGAGCAGTACTTC; cdr3_aa: CAGSQGTSGSSYEQYF
j_call: TRBJ1-4; clone_size: many; d_call: NA; v_call: TRBV2; cdr3_nt: TGTGCCAGCAGTGCTCTGCGCGGCGACAAACTGTTTTTT; cdr3_aa: CASSALRGDKLFF
j_call: TRBJ1-4; clone_size: NA; d_call: NA; v_call: TRBV5-6; cdr3_nt: TGTGCCAGCAGCTTGTCAGGGAGGGCTAATGAAAAACTGTTTTTT; cdr3_aa: CASSLSGRANEKLFF
j_call: TRBJ1-1; clone_size: once; d_call: NA; v_call: TRBV4-3; cdr3_nt: TGCGCCAGCAGCCACGAGGCAGGGTGGGCTTTCTTT; cdr3_aa: CASSHEAGWAFF
j_call: TRBJ2-7; clone_size: NA; d_call: NA; v_call: TRBV3-2; cdr3_nt: TGTGCCAGCAGCCATCCTCCGCAGGGGGCTTACGAGCAGTACTTC; cdr3_aa: CASSHPPQGAYEQYF
j_call: TRBJ2-7; clone_size: NA; d_call: NA; v_call: TRBV6-5; cdr3_nt: TGTGCCAGCAGACCGGACTACCACCCCACATACGAGCAGTACTTC; cdr3_aa: CASRPDYHPTYEQYF
j_call: TRBJ2-3; clone_size: many; d_call: TRBD2; v_call: TRBV29-1; cdr3_nt: TGCAGCGTTTCGTGGACTAGCGGGAGGGGCACAGATACGCAGTATTTT; cdr3_aa: CSVSWTSGRGTDTQYF
j_call: TRBJ2-7; clone_size: NA; d_call: NA; v_call: TRBV7-2; cdr3_nt: TGTGCCAGCAGCTTAGTAGGTTCCGTTAGCTACGAGCAGTACTTC; cdr3_aa: CASSLVGSVSYEQYF
j_call: TRBJ2-7; clone_size: many; d_call: TRBD1; v_call: TRBV10-3; cdr3_nt: TGTGCCATCAGTGAGTCGGGGGGACAGGGTCAGTACTTC; cdr3_aa: CAISESGGQGQYF
j_call: TRBJ2-3; clone_size: NA; d_call: TRBD1; v_call: TRBV5-1; cdr3_nt: TGCGCCAGCAGCCCCGGCAGGGGGCTGACCACAGATACGCAGTATTTT; cdr3_aa: CASSPGRGLTTDTQYF
j_call: TRBJ2-2; clone_size: NA; d_call: NA; v_call: TRBV5-4; cdr3_nt: TGTGCCAGCGGTTACACAGGGACCGGGGAGCTGTTTTTT; cdr3_aa: CASGYTGTGELFF
j_call: TRBJ1-2; clone_size: few; d_call: NA; v_call: TRBV24-1; cdr3_nt: TGTGCCACCAGTGACCCCACTCTAGCCGGTAACTATGGCTACACCTTC; cdr3_aa: CATSDPTLAGNYGYTF
j_call: TRBJ1-3; clone_size: few; d_call: NA; v_call: TRBV29-1; cdr3_nt: TGCAGTGGACAGTTCTCTGGAAACACCATATATTTT; cdr3_aa: CSGQFSGNTIYF
j_call: TRBJ2-7; clone_size: few; d_call: TRBD2; v_call: TRBV10-2; cdr3_nt: TGCGCCAGCGGCGGGAGGGATCCCCACGAGCAGTACTTC; cdr3_aa: CASGGRDPHEQYF
j_call: TRBJ2-1; clone_size: many; d_call: NA; v_call: TRBV11-2; cdr3_nt: TGTGCCAGCAGCTTAGACACCTACAGGGTTGGTGAGCAGTTCTTC; cdr3_aa: CASSLDTYRVGEQFF
j_call: TRBJ2-1; clone_size: few; d_call: NA; v_call: TRBV28; cdr3_nt: TGTGCCAGCAGATGGGGGAATGAGCAGTTCTTC; cdr3_aa: CASRWGNEQFF
j_call: TRBJ2-7; clone_size: few; d_call: TRBD2; v_call: TRBV20-1; cdr3_nt: TGCAGTGCTAGAGAGACTAGCGGGAGTTTAAACGAGCAGTACTTC; cdr3_aa: CSARETSGSLNEQYF
j_call: TRBJ1-6; clone_size: many; d_call: NA; v_call: TRBV28; cdr3_nt: TGTGCCAGCAGTATGACAGGACGACGGTTCTATAATTCACCCCTCCACTTT; cdr3_aa: CASSMTGRRFYNSPLHF
j_call: TRBJ1-3; clone_size: many; d_call: NA; v_call: TRBV29-1; cdr3_nt: TGCAGCGTTTATCAGGAGAACACCATATATTTT; cdr3_aa: CSVYQENTIYF
j_call: TRBJ1-3; clone_size: NA; d_call: NA; v_call: TRBV7-9; cdr3_nt: TGTGCCAGCAGCTTAAGTTATCCCTCTGGAAACACCATATATTTT; cdr3_aa: CASSLSYPSGNTIYF
j_call: TRBJ2-7; clone_size: NA; d_call: NA; v_call: TRBV5-1; cdr3_nt: TGCGCCAGCAGCTTGGAGGGCGGCTCCTACGAGCAGTACTTC; cdr3_aa: CASSLEGGSYEQYF
j_call: TRBJ1-1; clone_size: NA; d_call: NA; v_call: TRBV14; cdr3_nt: TGTGCCAGCAGCCAATACCAGGGGAGTGTAGCTTTCTTT; cdr3_aa: CASSQYQGSVAFF
j_call: TRBJ2-3; clone_size: NA; d_call: TRBD1; v_call: TRBV10-3; cdr3_nt: TGTGCCATCCAAACTGTGGACAGGGGGATGGATACGCAGTATTTT; cdr3_aa: CAIQTVDRGMDTQYF
j_call: TRBJ2-1; clone_size: NA; d_call: TRBD2; v_call: TRBV28; cdr3_nt: TGTGCCAGCAGTTTTCGGCTAGACGGGGGGGCCTACAATGAGCAGTTCTTC; cdr3_aa: CASSFRLDGGAYNEQFF
j_call: TRBJ2-5; clone_size: NA; d_call: TRBD2; v_call: TRBV24-1; cdr3_nt: TGTGCCACCAGTGATTCTAGCGGGGTGGAGACCCAGTACTTC; cdr3_aa: CATSDSSGVETQYF
j_call: TRBJ2-7; clone_size: NA; d_call: TRBD2; v_call: TRBV20-1; cdr3_nt: TGCAGTGCCTTGGGCCGGACTAGCGGGAGGTCCGAGCAGTACTTC; cdr3_aa: CSALGRTSGRSEQYF
j_call: TRBJ2-7; clone_size: NA; d_call: NA; v_call: TRBV20-1; cdr3_nt: TGCAGTGCTAGGCGGGGCTACGAGCAGTACTTC; cdr3_aa: CSARRGYEQYF
j_call: TRBJ2-7; clone_size: NA; d_call: TRBD1; v_call: TRBV19; cdr3_nt: TGTGCCAGTAGGTCGAGTTGGGACAGGGGATCCGAGCAGTACTTC; cdr3_aa: CASRSSWDRGSEQYF
j_call: TRBJ1-1; clone_size: NA; d_call: TRBD1; v_call: TRBV10-3; cdr3_nt: TGTGCCATCAGTGAACGGGACAGGGGGAACACTGAAGCTTTCTTT; cdr3_aa: CAISERDRGNTEAFF
j_call: TRBJ2-1; clone_size: NA; d_call: TRBD2; v_call: TRBV2; cdr3_nt: TGTGCCAGCAGCGGACTAGCGGGAGTCGGGGACCGTAGTGAGCAGTTCTTC; cdr3_aa: CASSGLAGVGDRSEQFF
j_call: TRBJ2-1; clone_size: many; d_call: NA; v_call: TRBV28; cdr3_nt: TGTGCCAGCATGAAAATACAGGATTGGGCGAGTGAGCAGTTCTTC; cdr3_aa: CASMKIQDWASEQFF
j_call: TRBJ2-2; clone_size: NA; d_call: NA; v_call: TRBV24-1; cdr3_nt: TGTGCCATCACGGGGGCGAACACCGGGGAGCTGTTTTTT; cdr3_aa: CAITGANTGELFF
j_call: TRBJ1-6; clone_size: NA; d_call: NA; v_call: TRBV7-2; cdr3_nt: TGTGCCACCGAGCCACGGGGAGAATATAATTCACCCCTCCACTTT; cdr3_aa: CATEPRGEYNSPLHF
j_call: TRBJ1-6; clone_size: few; d_call: NA; v_call: TRBV28; cdr3_nt: TGTGCCAGCCTAGACGGGGGAAATTCACCCCTCCACTTT; cdr3_aa: CASLDGGNSPLHF
j_call: TRBJ2-7; clone_size: many; d_call: TRBD1; v_call: TRBV12-5; cdr3_nt: TGTGCTAGTGGTCCGGGACAGACAGGATTCTACGAGCAGTACTTC; cdr3_aa: CASGPGQTGFYEQYF